This TCR beta chain came from a study of T cells in Graves' hyperthyroidism and ophthalmopathy. Study-wide results and caveats: The model forecast ophthalmopathy, anticipating it by a median roughly 6.3 months before onset. Expanded thyroid clonotypes (above 0.001) were mostly also found in blood.

On this clonotype itself: The antigen is undetermined.

This CDR3 region has 15 residues. Germline-derived CDR1 and CDR2 are SGDLS and YYNGEE. V was pared by 3 bases and J by 0 bases, with 5 bases of the junction left unmatched. What was amplified from RNA transcripts were TCR beta CDR3 regions. Researchers ran a first-round RT-PCR on the TCR CDR3 using the HTBI primer set. TCRdb re-called the multiplex PCR reads through MiXCR, storing one row per CDR3 protein. This sample has about 640,000 distinct CDR3 sequences, with about 45% found just once. This TCR was recovered from an adult man with Graves' disease, either hyperthyroidism or ophthalmopathy (not recorded which). The specimen sequenced was peripheral blood or thyroid tissue (not recorded which). V usage is TRBV9 and J usage is TRBJ1-1; 7 bases line up with TRBD1. CDR3 sequence (DNA): TGTGCCAGCAGCGCCAGACAGGGCTTGAACACTGAAGCTTTCTTT. This translates into CASSARQGLNTEAFF.